This section outlines one T cell receptor beta chain sequence together with its context. A second about 7 to 12 cycle PCR used barcoded and J-beta primers. Each cDNA molecule carried a tag from a template-switch adaptor that contained 12 random nucleotides. TCRdb re-called the 5' RACE reads with MiXCR, one entry per CDR3 protein. The sample contains almost 550,000 distinct CDR3 sequences, less than 25% of which appear only once. This specimen belongs to a study of blood T cells in healthy people across ages. This CDR3 is 14 amino acids long. Germline CDR1 reads SGHRS; CDR2 reads YFSETQ. V was trimmed by 2 bases and J by 1 base, leaving 9 bases between them. The same specimen was also included in a second study, on T cells of mothers and their children.

The TCR originated in a boy under 18 in good health. Material for sequencing was blood. The chain couples TRBV5-1 to TRBJ2-5; D is undetermined. The CDR3 coding sequence is TGCGCCAGCAGCTTCCTAGGGATCCAAGAGACCCAGTACTTC. Protein product: CASSFLGIQETQYF.